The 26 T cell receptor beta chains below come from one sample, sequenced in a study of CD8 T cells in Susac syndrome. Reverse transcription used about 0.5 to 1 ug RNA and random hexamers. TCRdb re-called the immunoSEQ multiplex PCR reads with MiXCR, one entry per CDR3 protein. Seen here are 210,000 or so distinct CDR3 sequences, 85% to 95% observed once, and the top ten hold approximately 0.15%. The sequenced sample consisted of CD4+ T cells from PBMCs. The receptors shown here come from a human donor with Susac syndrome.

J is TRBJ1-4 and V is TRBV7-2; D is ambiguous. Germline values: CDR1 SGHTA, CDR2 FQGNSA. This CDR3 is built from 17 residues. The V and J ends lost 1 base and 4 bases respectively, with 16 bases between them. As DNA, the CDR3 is TGTGCCAGCAGCTTAGTGGGATTGGGTAGTGGTAATGAAAAACTGTTTTTT. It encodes CASSLVGLGSGNEKLFF.

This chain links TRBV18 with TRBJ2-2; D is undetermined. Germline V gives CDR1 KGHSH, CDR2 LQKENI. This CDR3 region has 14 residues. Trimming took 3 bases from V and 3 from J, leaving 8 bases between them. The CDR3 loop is CASSPIRDTGELFF. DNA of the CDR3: TGTGCCAGCTCACCGATCCGCGACACCGGGGAGCTGTTTTTT.

The CDR3 protein is CASSLATGHGYTF. The CDR3 bases are TGTGCCAGCAGCTTAGCAACGGGCCATGGCTACACCTTC. The rearrangement joins TRBV7-6 to TRBJ1-2, with D unclear. The V and J ends lost 0 bases and 6 bases respectively, with 8 bases between them. This CDR3 region has 13 residues. Germline CDR1 and CDR2: SGHVS and FNYEAQ.

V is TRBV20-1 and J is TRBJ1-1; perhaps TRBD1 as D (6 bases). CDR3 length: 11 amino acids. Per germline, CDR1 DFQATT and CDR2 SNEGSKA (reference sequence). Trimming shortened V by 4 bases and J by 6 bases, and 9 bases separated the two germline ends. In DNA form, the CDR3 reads TGCAGTGCTACAGGGGACGCTGAAGCTTTCTTT. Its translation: CSATGDAEAFF.

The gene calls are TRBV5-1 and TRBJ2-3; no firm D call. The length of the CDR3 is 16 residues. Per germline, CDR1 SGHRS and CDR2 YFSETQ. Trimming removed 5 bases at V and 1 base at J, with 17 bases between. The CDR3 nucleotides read TGCGCCAGCAGTCGGTCCATCTCCCAGGGCACAGATACGCAGTATTTT. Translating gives CASSRSISQGTDTQYF.

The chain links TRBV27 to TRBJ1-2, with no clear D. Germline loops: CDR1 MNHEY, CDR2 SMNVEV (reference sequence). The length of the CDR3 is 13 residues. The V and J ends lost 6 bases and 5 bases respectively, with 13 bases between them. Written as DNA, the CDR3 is TGTGCCAGCAGCCGGACGGAATTTTATGGCTACACCTTC. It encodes CASSRTEFYGYTF.

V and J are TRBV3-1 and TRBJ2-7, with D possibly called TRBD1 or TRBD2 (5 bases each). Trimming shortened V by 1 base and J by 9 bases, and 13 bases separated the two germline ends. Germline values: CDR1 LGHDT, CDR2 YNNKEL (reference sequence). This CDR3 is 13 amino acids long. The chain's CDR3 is CASSQVQQEAQYF. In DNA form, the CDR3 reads TGTGCCAGCAGCCAAGTTCAACAGGAGGCGCAGTACTTC.

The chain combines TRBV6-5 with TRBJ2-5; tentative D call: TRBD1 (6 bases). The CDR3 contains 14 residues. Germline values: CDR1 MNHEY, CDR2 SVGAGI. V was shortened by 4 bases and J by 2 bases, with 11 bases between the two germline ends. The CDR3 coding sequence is TGTGCCAGCAGTTCCCGACAGGCGCAAGAGACCCAGTACTTC. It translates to CASSSRQAQETQYF.

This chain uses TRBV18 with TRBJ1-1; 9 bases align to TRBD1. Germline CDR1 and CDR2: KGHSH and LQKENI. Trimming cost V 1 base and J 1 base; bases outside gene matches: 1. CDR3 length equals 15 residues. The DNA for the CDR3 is TGTGCCAGCTCACCACAGGGACAGGGGAACACTGAAGCTTTCTTT. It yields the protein CASSPQGQGNTEAFF.

CDR3: CASSPSARGDTYEQYF. The CDR3 DNA reads as TGTGCCAGCAGCCCCTCGGCGCGGGGGGATACGTACGAGCAGTACTTC. The rearrangement links TRBV5-4 to TRBJ2-7; 8 bases agree with TRBD2. Germline CDR1 reads SGHNT; CDR2 reads YYREEE (reference sequence). CDR3 size: 16 residues. Losses at the gene ends were 4 bases for V and 4 bases for J; bases not matched to a gene: 13. The complete variable domain, with remaining parts taken from reference TRBV5-4 and TRBJ2-7, reads ETGVTQSPTHLIKTRGQQVTLRCSSQSGHNTVSWYQQALGQGPQFIFQYYREEENGRGNFPPRFSGLQFPNYSSELNVNALELDDSALYLCASSPSARGDTYEQYFGPGTRLTVT.

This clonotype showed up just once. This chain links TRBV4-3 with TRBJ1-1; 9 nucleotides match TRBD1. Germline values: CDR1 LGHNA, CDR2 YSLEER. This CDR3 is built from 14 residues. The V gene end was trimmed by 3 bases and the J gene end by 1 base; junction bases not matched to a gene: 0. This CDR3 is CASSQDRGNTEAFF. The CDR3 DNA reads TGCGCCAGCAGCCAGGACAGGGGGAACACTGAAGCTTTCTTT.

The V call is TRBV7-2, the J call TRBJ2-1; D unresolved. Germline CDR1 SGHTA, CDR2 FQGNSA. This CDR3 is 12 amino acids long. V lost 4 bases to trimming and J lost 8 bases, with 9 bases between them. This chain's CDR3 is CASSSGWDEQFF. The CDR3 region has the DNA TGTGCCAGCAGCTCCGGGTGGGATGAGCAGTTCTTC.

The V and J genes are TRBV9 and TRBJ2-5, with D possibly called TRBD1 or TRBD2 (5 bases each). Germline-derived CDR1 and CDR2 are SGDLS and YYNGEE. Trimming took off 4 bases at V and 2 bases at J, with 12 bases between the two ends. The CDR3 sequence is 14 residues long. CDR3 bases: TGTGCCAGCAGCCTCGGGACGGAACAAGAGACCCAGTACTTC. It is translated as CASSLGTEQETQYF.

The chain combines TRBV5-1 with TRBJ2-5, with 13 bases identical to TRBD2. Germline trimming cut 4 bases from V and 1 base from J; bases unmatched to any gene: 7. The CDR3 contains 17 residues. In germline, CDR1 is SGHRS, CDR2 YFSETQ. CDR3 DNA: TGCGCCAGCAGCGGGACCGGGACTAGCGGGGTCCAAGAGACCCAGTACTTC. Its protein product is CASSGTGTSGVQETQYF.

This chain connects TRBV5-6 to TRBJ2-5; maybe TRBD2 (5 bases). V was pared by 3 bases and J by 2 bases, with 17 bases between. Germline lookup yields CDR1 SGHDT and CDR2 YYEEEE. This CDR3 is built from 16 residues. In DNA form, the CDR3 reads TGTGCCAGCAGCTCCTGGGGAGTAGCCCAACAAGAGACCCAGTACTTC. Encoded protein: CASSSWGVAQQETQYF.

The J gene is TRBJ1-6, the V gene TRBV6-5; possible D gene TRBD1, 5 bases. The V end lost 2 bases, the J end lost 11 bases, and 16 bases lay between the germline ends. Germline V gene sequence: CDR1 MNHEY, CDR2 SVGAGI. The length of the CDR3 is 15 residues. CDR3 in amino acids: CASSYQVGERTPLHF. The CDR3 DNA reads TGTGCCAGCAGTTACCAGGTGGGGGAGAGAACACCCCTCCACTTT.

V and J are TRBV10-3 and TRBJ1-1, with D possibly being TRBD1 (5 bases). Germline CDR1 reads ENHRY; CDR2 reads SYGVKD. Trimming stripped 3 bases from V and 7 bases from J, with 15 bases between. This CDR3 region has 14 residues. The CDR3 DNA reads TGTGCCATCAGTGACCCCGACAGCGGGATTGAAGCTTTCTTT. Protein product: CAISDPDSGIEAFF.

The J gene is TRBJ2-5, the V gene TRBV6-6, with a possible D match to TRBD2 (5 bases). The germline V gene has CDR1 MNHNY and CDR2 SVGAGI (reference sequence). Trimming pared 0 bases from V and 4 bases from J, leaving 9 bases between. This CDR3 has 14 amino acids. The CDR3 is CASSYSSSGETQYF. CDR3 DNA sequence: TGTGCCAGCAGTTACTCGAGCAGCGGAGAGACCCAGTACTTC.

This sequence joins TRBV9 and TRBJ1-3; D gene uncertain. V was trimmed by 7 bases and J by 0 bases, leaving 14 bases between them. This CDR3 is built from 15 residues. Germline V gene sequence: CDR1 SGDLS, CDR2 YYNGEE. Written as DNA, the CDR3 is TGTGCCAGCGGGAGTGCAAGGCCCTCTGGAAACACCATATATTTT. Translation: CASGSARPSGNTIYF.

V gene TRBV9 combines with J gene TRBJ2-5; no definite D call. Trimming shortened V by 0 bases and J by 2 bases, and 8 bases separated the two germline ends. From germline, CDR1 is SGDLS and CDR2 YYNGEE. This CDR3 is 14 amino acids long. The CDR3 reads CASSVGPVQETQYF. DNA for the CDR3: TGTGCCAGCAGCGTAGGCCCTGTACAAGAGACCCAGTACTTC.

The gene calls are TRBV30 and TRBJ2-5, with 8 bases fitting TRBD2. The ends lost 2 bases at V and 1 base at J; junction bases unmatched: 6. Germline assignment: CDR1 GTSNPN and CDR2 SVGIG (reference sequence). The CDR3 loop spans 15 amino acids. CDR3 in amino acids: CAWSRAGETQETQYF. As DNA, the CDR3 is TGTGCCTGGAGTAGAGCGGGGGAAACCCAAGAGACCCAGTACTTC.

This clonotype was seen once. The chain's CDR3 is CASSFAPGTGSGANVLTF. As DNA, the CDR3 is TGTGCCAGCAGTTTTGCCCCAGGGACAGGGTCTGGGGCCAACGTCCTGACTTTC. The chain has TRBV12-3 or TRBV12-4 and TRBJ2-6; 9 nucleotides match TRBD1. V shed 3 bases, J shed 1 base, and the junction held 7 bases outside the gene matches. This CDR3 is 18 amino acids long.

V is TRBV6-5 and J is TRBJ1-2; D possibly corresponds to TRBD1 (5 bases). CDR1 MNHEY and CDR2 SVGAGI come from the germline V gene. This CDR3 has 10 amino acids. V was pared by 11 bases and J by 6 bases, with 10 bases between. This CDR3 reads CAVKGDGYTF. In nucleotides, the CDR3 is TGTGCCGTAAAAGGGGATGGCTACACCTTC.

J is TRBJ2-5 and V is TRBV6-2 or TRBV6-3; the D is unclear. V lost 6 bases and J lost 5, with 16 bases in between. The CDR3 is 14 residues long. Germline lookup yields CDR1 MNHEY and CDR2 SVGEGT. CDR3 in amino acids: CASRAPLKSETQYF. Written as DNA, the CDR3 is TGTGCCAGCAGGGCTCCACTCAAATCGGAGACCCAGTACTTC.

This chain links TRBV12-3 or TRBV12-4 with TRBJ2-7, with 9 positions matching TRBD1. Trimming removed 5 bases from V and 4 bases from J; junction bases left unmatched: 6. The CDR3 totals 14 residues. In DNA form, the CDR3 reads TGTGCCAGCAGTCCCCGGGACAGGGAGTACGAGCAGTACTTC. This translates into CASSPRDREYEQYF.

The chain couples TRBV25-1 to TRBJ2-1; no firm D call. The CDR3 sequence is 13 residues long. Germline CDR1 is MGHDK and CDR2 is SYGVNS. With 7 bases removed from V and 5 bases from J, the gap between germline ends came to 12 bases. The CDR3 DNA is TGTGCCAGCACCGAACCTGCCAACAATGAGCAGTTCTTC. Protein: CASTEPANNEQFF.